The 14 T cell receptor beta chains listed next were all sequenced from one sample in a study of cytomegalovirus exposure and HLA in healthy donors. It was with 60 Vbeta and 13 Jbeta primers that the PCR ran. Measured with immunoSEQ multiplex PCR; TCRdb has only the in-frame clones, and not every one. Of around 130,000 clones in the sample, approximately 81% were seen once. Sequenced sample: PBMCs. These receptors all stem from a woman aged 40 to 49 in good health and CMV-seronegative.

The genes are TRBV9 and TRBJ2-2; 7 bases map to TRBD1. The CDR3 loop spans 17 amino acids. In germline, CDR1 is SGDLS, CDR2 YYNGEE. The V gene end was trimmed by 6 bases and the J gene end by 2 bases; junction bases not matched to a gene: 13. The CDR3 is CASTPGVRQGNTGELFF. For the CDR3, the DNA is TGTGCCAGCACCCCAGGAGTTAGACAGGGAAACACCGGGGAGCTGTTTTTT.

The chain has TRBV27 and TRBJ1-5, with D unresolved. V dropped 2 bases and J dropped 4 bases, with 9 bases sitting between them. The CDR3 consists of 14 residues. Germline CDR1 is MNHEY and CDR2 is SMNVEV (reference sequence). CDR3 protein: CASSLQASNQPQHF. DNA for the CDR3: TGTGCCAGCAGTTTACAGGCTTCAAATCAGCCCCAGCATTTT.

A remark on this clone: One end of the junction fails to match germline, which may point to a read error. V usage is TRBV7-9 and J usage is TRBJ2-7, with 7 bases lining up with TRBD1. This CDR3 comprises 16 residues. Germline CDR1 reads SEHNR; CDR2 reads FQNEAQ (reference sequence). The CDR3 here is CSSSLQTGKNTYEQYF. CDR3 DNA sequence: TGTTCCAGCAGCTTACAGACAGGGAAGAACACCTACGAGCAGTACTTC. Using reference TRBV7-9 and TRBJ2-7 for the parts outside the CDR3, the full variable domain is DTGVSQNPRHKITKRGQNVTFRCDPISEHNRLYWYRQTLGQGPEFLTYFQNEAQLEKSRLLSDRFSAERPKGSFSTLEIQRTEQGDSAMYLCSSSLQTGKNTYEQYFGPGTRLTVT.

This clone was detected only once. This chain joins TRBV28 and TRBJ2-7, with a weak D call TRBD1 (6 bases). Germline CDR1 and CDR2: MDHEN and SYDVKM. The CDR3 runs to 12 residues. V dropped 10 bases and J dropped 4 bases, with 14 bases sitting between them. The CDR3 sequence: CATTQGTYEQYF. The CDR3 DNA follows: TGTGCCACAACACAGGGAACTTACGAGCAGTACTTC.

This chain joins TRBV4-1 and TRBJ2-3; D uncertain. Trimming stripped 1 base from V and 2 bases from J, with 13 bases between. Germline V gene data show CDR1 as MGHRA and CDR2 as YSYEKL. The CDR3 sequence is 16 residues long. CDR3 in amino acids: CASSQAVASVTDTQYF. The CDR3 DNA sequence: TGCGCCAGCAGCCAAGCCGTTGCCAGTGTCACAGATACGCAGTATTTT.

The chain uses TRBV27 and TRBJ1-6, with D tentatively TRBD1 (5 bases). The V end was cut by 6 bases, the J end by 2 bases, with 11 bases between. Germline V gives CDR1 MNHEY, CDR2 SMNVEV (reference sequence). This CDR3 is built from 15 residues. DNA of the CDR3: TGTGCCAGCAGAATCAGGGAAACCTATAATTCACCCCTCCACTTT. Amino acids: CASRIRETYNSPLHF.

The chain carries TRBV7-3 and TRBJ2-1; 9 bases are a match to TRBD2. The CDR3 runs 15 residues. The germline gives CDR1 SGHTA, CDR2 FQGTGA. J was trimmed by 7 bases and V by 4 bases; bases with no gene match: 8. This CDR3 is CASSSAGGPMNEQFF. The CDR3 DNA reads TGTGCCAGCAGCTCGGCGGGAGGGCCAATGAATGAGCAGTTCTTC.

This chain joins TRBV7-9 and TRBJ2-1; 9 bases match TRBD2. Germline V gives CDR1 SEHNR, CDR2 FQNEAQ (reference sequence). The length of the CDR3 is 16 residues. Germline trimming cut 2 bases from V and 5 bases from J; bases unmatched to any gene: 7. The CDR3 is CASSLSGTSHDNEQFF. As DNA, the CDR3 is TGTGCCAGCAGCTTATCCGGGACTAGCCACGACAATGAGCAGTTCTTC.

This clone appeared once. This sequence joins TRBV27 and TRBJ1-1; D may be TRBD1 (6 bases). The CDR3 is made up of 15 amino acids. V dropped 5 bases and J dropped 9 bases, with 22 bases sitting between them. Per the germline V gene, CDR1 is MNHEY and CDR2 is SMNVEV (reference sequence). CDR3 protein: CASSNRPRGPLKAFF. In DNA form, the CDR3 reads TGTGCCAGCAGTAATCGTCCCAGGGGCCCATTGAAAGCTTTCTTT.

This clone was counted once. J is TRBJ2-3 and V is TRBV7-2; 7 nucleotides match TRBD2. The ends lost 5 bases at V and 4 bases at J; junction bases unmatched: 15. Looked up from germline, CDR1 is SGHTA and CDR2 is FQGNSA. This CDR3 is built from 17 residues. CDR3 coding DNA: TGTGCCAGCAGCCCCTTTGGGGCATGGGGGGGGGCAGATACGCAGTATTTT. This translates into CASSPFGAWGGADTQYF.

The count of this clone is one. The chain carries TRBV18 and TRBJ1-1; possibly TRBD1 for D (5 bases). CDR1 KGHSH and CDR2 LQKENI come from the germline V gene. CDR3 length: 16 amino acids. Between the trimmed V and J ends, which lost 3 bases and 5 bases, there was a span of 19 bases. CDR3 residues: CASSPRRVGGSTEAFF. CDR3 coding DNA: TGTGCCAGCTCACCCCGGAGGGTCGGGGGGTCGACTGAAGCTTTCTTT. Full variable domain (remainder filled in from reference TRBV18 and TRBJ1-1): NAGVMQNPRHLVRRRGQEARLRCSPMKGHSHVYWYRQLPEEGLKFMVYLQKENIIDESGMPKERFSAEFPKEGPSILRIQQVVRGDSAAYFCASSPRRVGGSTEAFFGQGTRLTVV.

The V gene is TRBV27, the J gene TRBJ1-1; D uncertain. Germline CDR1 MNHEY, CDR2 SMNVEV (reference sequence). Trimming took off 5 bases at V and 0 bases at J, with 16 bases between the two ends. The CDR3 loop spans 16 amino acids. The CDR3 loop reads CASSPRVTLMNTEAFF. CDR3 coding DNA: TGTGCCAGCAGTCCGCGGGTCACCCTCATGAACACTGAAGCTTTCTTT.

J is TRBJ2-5 and V is TRBV28; a possible D gene is TRBD1 (6 bases). This CDR3 spans 13 amino acids. Germline assignment: CDR1 MDHEN and CDR2 SYDVKM. Trimming stripped 4 bases from V and 4 bases from J, with 10 bases between. Here the CDR3 reads CASSSNRVETQYF. The CDR3 DNA sequence: TGTGCCAGCAGTTCCAACAGGGTAGAGACCCAGTACTTC. Combining the CDR3 with reference TRBV28 and TRBJ2-5 gives the whole variable domain DVKVTQSSRYLVKRTGEKVFLECVQDMDHENMFWYRQDPGLGLRLIYFSYDVKMKEKGDIPEGYSVSREKKERFSLILESASTNQTSMYLCASSSNRVETQYFGPGTRLLVL.

V usage is TRBV6-1 and J usage is TRBJ2-7; 11 nucleotides align to TRBD1. The CDR3 extends over 14 amino acids. The junction had 4 bases not matched to a gene; V was cut back by 6 bases and J by 3 bases. The germline CDR1 and CDR2 sequences are MNHNS and SASEGT. CDR3 protein: CASSRDRGFYEQYF. CDR3 nucleotide sequence: TGTGCCAGCAGCCGGGACAGGGGGTTCTACGAGCAGTACTTC.